This T cell receptor beta chain stems from a study of T cells after yellow fever vaccination. Whole-study results and caveats: Shared CD4/CD8 clonotypes were a small share, likely from convergent recombination. Re-detected after boosting: most primary clones, 96% of CD4 and roughly 90% of CD8.

This clonotype appeared a few times. Its antigen is not identified. Generation of TCR cDNA used 5'RACE template switching (which added a universal primer site and UMIs). TCRdb reanalysed the 5' RACE reads using MiXCR and keeps one entry per CDR3 protein. The sample shows 250,000 to 300,000 distinct CDR3 sequences, about an eighth of them seen only once. CDR1 and CDR2 from the germline V gene are MNHEY and SVGEGT. V lost 6 bases and J 7 bases, leaving 16 bases between the germline ends. This CDR3 spans 14 amino acids. This TCR came from a man under 40 who received the YFV17D yellow fever vaccine. This specimen was CD4+ T cells sorted from PBMCs, taken 45 days after the yellow fever booster vaccination. This chain links TRBV6-2 or TRBV6-3 with TRBJ2-1; D gene ambiguous. This CDR3 reads CASSGVRPTNEQFF. CDR3 nucleotides: TGTGCCAGCAGCGGCGTCCGACCAACAAATGAGCAGTTCTTC.